This note documents a single T cell receptor (beta chain) sequence. Its antigen is not identified. Using MiXCR, TCRdb re-called clones from the PCR reads. The data show around 50,000 clones, with more than 25% seen just once and more than 15% held by the top ten. The CDR3 contains 13 residues. Germline CDR1 and CDR2: MNHEY and SVGEGT. With V trimmed by 2 bases and J by 7 bases, 2 bases remained unmatched. Every patient was untreated before thyroid surgery. The sample is drawn from a study of metastatic and nonmetastatic thyroid tumors. Study summary: Across peripheral blood and tumor or nodule tissue samples taken from malignant and benign thyroid patients, the repertoires were compared with one another.

Whole-study results and caveats: Patients with malignant thyroid tumors reportedly had significantly higher TCR beta diversity than those with benign nodules, in blood and tumor.

This TCR derives from a female donor with papillary thyroid cancer or a benign thyroid nodule (not recorded which). Some clones in this sample may be carry-over from other donors' samples. This chain links TRBV6-2 or TRBV6-3 with TRBJ2-1; 7 positions agree with TRBD1. The material sequenced was blood. CDR3 DNA sequence: TGTGCCAGCAGTTACAACAGGGGAAATGAGCAGTTCTTC. It encodes CASSYNRGNEQFF.